The clone carrying this T cell receptor (beta chain) was detected a few times. Antigen unknown. This CDR3 contains 16 residues. The germline V gene has CDR1 MRHNA and CDR2 SNTAGT. V shed 6 bases, J shed 9 bases, and the junction held 11 bases outside the gene matches. This sample was taken from a study of T cell repertoires in ileal Crohn's disease. For the study at large: All patients had surgery for stricturing (approximately 60%) or penetrating (about 40%) disease. Study-level findings and limits: Endoscopy was done a median around seven months after surgery.

The time point denotes: neoterminal ileum biopsy at postoperative endoscopy, about 6 months after surgery. Here immunoSEQ multiplex PCR was the method, and the copy in TCRdb shows in-frame clones only, minus some. The sample carries over 15,000 clones, around 70% recorded once. The sequenced material came from ileal tissue. The chain recombines TRBV6-4 with TRBJ1-6; 10 bases fit TRBD1. The TCR sequence derives from an adult with Crohn's disease. In DNA, the CDR3 is TGTGCCAGCAGGACCCCACGGGACAGGGGCATTTCACCCCTCCACTTT. This gives the protein CASRTPRDRGISPLHF.